This TCR beta chain was captured in a study of CD8+CD57+ T cells in acquired aplastic anemia. Study-wide background: When averaged, DNA from sorted CD4+ and CD8+ cells came to around 3.4 ug. Mean read depth for CD4+ cells from healthy donors was around 11 million. General observations from the study: Roughly 30 CD8+ CDR3 sequences occurred in both the patients and the controls. Significance was not reached for CD8+ Simpson's diversity between patients and controls.

With respect to this clonotype: Antigen specificity is unknown.

This CDR3 comprises 14 residues. With 5 bases removed from V and 0 bases from J, the gap between germline ends came to 10 bases. TCR beta VDJ and CDR3 profiles were obtained from a genomic DNA template. TCRdb used MiXCR to reprocess the reads, holding one entry per CDR3 protein. The data contain 400,000 to 500,000 distinct CDR3 sequences, 65% to 80% of them singletons. The sample taken for sequencing was sorted CD4+, CD8+, or CD8+CD57+ T cells (not recorded which) from PBMCs. The chain joins TRBV12-3 or TRBV12-4 to TRBJ1-2, with D tentatively TRBD1 (5 bases). The clonotype comes from a human donor in good health, serving as a control. In nucleotides, the CDR3 is TGTGCCAGCAGTGGGGACCTCACTAACTATGGCTACACCTTC. This gives the protein CASSGDLTNYGYTF.